The source of this T cell receptor beta chain is a study of T cell repertoires in cytomegalovirus infection. The wider study: Public TCR beta signature analysis indicated the presence of both CMV infection and matching HLA type.

Details on this clonotype: The antigen is not known.

Study-level points and caveats: There were carriers of CMV plus the relevant HLA, and cumulative public TCR beta family frequency identified them. HLA-C-restricted CMV-specific TCR beta clonotypes prevailed in the ex vivo response.

MiXCR, run by TCRdb on the reads, gives a single entry per CDR3 protein. The sample consists of around 290,000 distinct CDR3 sequences, about 26% of them appearing once. Germline loops: CDR1 LNHDA, CDR2 SQIVND (reference sequence). V was pared by 3 bases and J by 11 bases, with 11 bases between. CDR3 length: 12 amino acids. The chain has TRBV19 and TRBJ1-5; the D gene is possibly TRBD1 (5 bases). The sample consisted of PBMCs. The source of this sequence is a human donor in good health (CMV status not recorded). Some clones in this sample may be carry-over from other donors' samples. This chain's CDR3 is CASSIGATTQHF. CDR3 DNA sequence: TGTGCCAGTAGTATCGGGGCCACCACCCAGCATTTT. Supplemented by reference TRBV19 and TRBJ1-5, the full variable domain reads DGGITQSPKYLFRKEGQNVTLSCEQNLNHDAMYWYRQDPGQGLRLIYYSQIVNDFQKGDIAEGYSVSREKKESFPLTVTSAQKNPTAFYLCASSIGATTQHFGDGTRLSIL.